The present T cell receptor (beta chain) was sequenced within a study of blood T cell repertoires in COVID-19. Whole-study context: Specimens from acute and convalescent COVID-19 originated in the United States, Italy and Spain. PBMCs, B-cell-depleted T cells, or T cells were the source of the cDNA or gDNA that made up the material.

V dropped 9 bases and J dropped 1 base, with 16 bases sitting between them. The CDR3 sequence is 15 residues long. Germline CDR1 and CDR2: LNHDA and SQIVND (reference sequence). Original processing notes: Nucleated cell counts were estimated from reference gene primer amplification. Profiling relied on immunoSEQ multiplex PCR, and the TCRdb table lists in-frame clones only, not all of them. V and J calls and clone size are given by that table; D and trimming were obtained from the DNA. Here the sample spans 55,000 to 80,000 clones, approximately 91% being singletons. The source material was peripheral blood. This chain joins TRBV19 and TRBJ2-4, with a possible D match to TRBD1 (6 bases). The sequence came from a human donor in a cohort sampled during active COVID-19. DNA of the CDR3: TGTGCCAGCCGTTCAGGGGAAGGGGCCAAAAACATTCAGTACTTC. Amino acid sequence: CASRSGEGAKNIQYF. Supplemented by reference TRBV19 and TRBJ2-4, the full variable domain reads DGGITQSPKYLFRKEGQNVTLSCEQNLNHDAMYWYRQDPGQGLRLIYYSQIVNDFQKGDIAEGYSVSREKKESFPLTVTSAQKNPTAFYLCASRSGEGAKNIQYFGAGTRLSVL.